There are many counts of the clone carrying this T cell receptor (beta chain). As to time point: patch test 1, 2 weeks after DPC sensitization. Treatment of the sample: therapeutic diphenylcyclopropenone sensitization with weekly scalp DPC. Staff drew blood before applying each patch test. The record originates from a study of human T cells and chemical hapten exposure. The germline gives CDR1 SGHDT, CDR2 YYEEEE. This CDR3 has 16 residues. V was cut by 0 bases and J by 9 bases, with 19 bases left in between. TCRdb recomputed calls from the RACE reads with MiXCR, one row per CDR3 protein. The sample has tens of thousands of distinct CDR3 sequences, 7.5% to 9% seen once.

The material was whole blood, obtained in connection with sensitization to the hapten diphenylcyclopropenone (DPC). The rearrangement uses TRBV5-6 and TRBJ2-1, with D tentatively TRBD1 (6 bases). The sequence came from a woman in her thirties with alopecia areata. Some clones in this sample may be carry-over from other donors' samples. The CDR3 here is CASSLVRDNPPFEQFF. For the CDR3, the DNA is TGTGCCAGCAGCTTGGTCAGGGACAACCCTCCTTTTGAGCAGTTCTTC.